The next 25 T cell receptor beta chains were all read from a single sample in a study of regulatory T cells. Findings of the study overall: In CD3G-deficient patients, conventional CD4+ T cells were enriched for hydrophobic CDR3 residues at positions 6 and 7.

Amplification used 52 TRBV primers and 13 TRBJ primers. Assay: immunoSEQ multiplex PCR; the TCRdb copy retains only in-frame clones and omits some. The table records approximately 29,000 clones, 85% to 95% of them present only once. Their target antigens are unknown. The specimen was conventional CD4+ T cells sorted from blood. These receptor sequences come from a child aged 2 to 10 with CD3G deficiency.

This CDR3 reads CASRGRTDTQYF. CDR3 DNA: TGTGCCTCCAGGGGACGCACAGATACGCAGTATTTT. V usage is TRBV10-3 and J usage is TRBJ2-3, with D possibly matching TRBD1 (6 bases). CDR1 and CDR2 (germline): ENHRY, SYGVKD. Trimming removed 11 bases at V and 1 base at J, with 10 bases between. The CDR3 contains 12 residues.

This chain links TRBV5-1 with TRBJ2-5, with 11 bases lining up with TRBD2. The germline gives CDR1 SGHRS, CDR2 YFSETQ. The CDR3 runs to 14 residues. With V trimmed by 5 bases and J by 1 base, 1 base remained unmatched. CDR3 nucleotides: TGCGCCAGCAGGCTAGCGGGGGGCCAAGAGACCCAGTACTTC. Amino acids: CASRLAGGQETQYF.

The rearrangement links TRBV6-1 to TRBJ2-6; the match to TRBD1 covers 10 bases. Germline CDR1 is MNHNS and CDR2 is SASEGT. Trimming cost V 4 bases and J 4 bases; bases outside gene matches: 10. The CDR3 has 18 amino acids. CDR3: CASSAPGQGYTGANVLTF. The CDR3 nucleotides are TGTGCCAGCAGTGCCCCGGGACAGGGGTATACCGGGGCCAACGTCCTGACTTTC.

V usage is TRBV19 and J usage is TRBJ2-2; TRBD2 agrees at 9 bases. Trimming cost V 5 bases and J 4 bases; bases outside gene matches: 5. The CDR3 contains 15 residues. The V gene's germline CDR1 is LNHDA and CDR2 SQIVND (reference sequence). Here the CDR3 reads CASSPQAGGTGELFF. The CDR3 nucleotides are TGTGCCAGTAGTCCGCAAGCGGGGGGCACCGGGGAGCTGTTTTTT.

This clone was detected once. The rearrangement joins TRBV6-1 to TRBJ2-7; 10 bases align to TRBD2. Germline V gives CDR1 MNHNS, CDR2 SASEGT. V lost 8 bases and J lost 2; bases outside the gene matches: 3. The CDR3 is made up of 13 amino acids. CDR3 sequence reads: CASRTSGTYEQYF. The CDR3 bases are TGTGCCAGCCGCACTAGCGGGACCTACGAGCAGTACTTC.

The rearrangement links TRBV6-6 to TRBJ2-1, with 7 bases fitting TRBD1. CDR3 length: 12 residues. Looked up from germline, CDR1 is MNHNY and CDR2 is SVGAGI (reference sequence). With 5 bases clipped from V and 9 bases from J, the junction kept 4 bases outside the gene matches. CDR3 sequence reads: CASSQGVGEQFF. The CDR3 DNA follows: TGTGCCAGCAGTCAGGGGGTCGGTGAGCAGTTCTTC.

The DNA for the CDR3 is TGTGCCAGCAGCCAAGACTCGGAACAGTTCAATCAGCCCCAGCATTTT. Its protein product is CASSQDSEQFNQPQHF. The chain recombines TRBV4-2 with TRBJ1-5, with unresolved D. CDR3 length equals 16 residues. Per germline, CDR1 LGHNA and CDR2 YNFKEQ. Trimming removed 0 bases from V and 3 bases from J, with 12 bases in between.

The V call is TRBV6-4, the J call TRBJ2-5; D is ambiguous. The CDR3 extends over 13 amino acids. CDR1 MRHNA and CDR2 SNTAGT come from the germline V gene. Trimming removed 2 bases at V and 5 bases at J, with 9 bases between. CDR3 residues: CASSDRDRETQYF. The CDR3 bases are TGTGCCAGCAGTGACCGAGATCGGGAGACCCAGTACTTC.

This clone was observed once. J is TRBJ1-1 and V is TRBV7-3; tentatively, D is TRBD1 (6 bases). This CDR3 comprises 13 residues. From germline, CDR1 is SGHTA and CDR2 FQGTGA. V lost 1 base and J 4 bases, leaving 7 bases between the germline ends. The CDR3 reads CASSLRGGTEAFF. The CDR3 bases are TGTGCCAGCAGCTTAAGAGGGGGCACTGAAGCTTTCTTT.

This chain connects TRBV6-5 to TRBJ2-7; 7 bases map to TRBD1. Germline loops: CDR1 MNHEY, CDR2 SVGAGI. The CDR3 extends over 13 amino acids. V shed 2 bases, J shed 3 bases, and the junction held 1 base outside the gene matches. In DNA form, the CDR3 reads TGTGCCAGCAGTTACCGACAGGGCTACGAGCAGTACTTC. Amino acids: CASSYRQGYEQYF.

The chain has TRBV10-3 and TRBJ1-3; D perhaps matches TRBD1 (5 bases). CDR3 length equals 15 residues. Germline loops: CDR1 ENHRY, CDR2 SYGVKD. Between the trimmed V and J ends, which lost 10 bases and 7 bases, there was a span of 23 bases. The CDR3 nucleotides are TGTGCCACCGCCCGTACCAGGGACCTATCGAACACCATATATTTT. The encoded protein is CATARTRDLSNTIYF.

The chain combines TRBV7-9 with TRBJ2-3; D is perhaps TRBD1 or TRBD2 (5 bases each). V was pared by 5 bases and J by 0 bases, with 12 bases between. This CDR3 comprises 15 residues. The germline gives CDR1 SEHNR, CDR2 FQNEAQ (reference sequence). The CDR3 DNA sequence: TGTGCCAGCAGCCGGTTCGGGGACAGCACAGATACGCAGTATTTT. Translating gives CASSRFGDSTDTQYF.

This chain uses TRBV28 with TRBJ2-1, with 11 bases aligning to TRBD2. Germline CDR1 reads MDHEN; CDR2 reads SYDVKM. Unmatched junction bases numbered 3, after V lost 10 bases and J lost 4 bases. CDR3 length: 13 amino acids. The CDR3 DNA is TGTGCCACCGGGACTAGCGGATACAATGAGCAGTTCTTC. As protein: CATGTSGYNEQFF.

The V gene is TRBV6-1, the J gene TRBJ1-1; D is ambiguous. The V and J ends lost 1 base and 1 base respectively, with 4 bases between them. This CDR3 has 13 residues. Germline loops: CDR1 MNHNS, CDR2 SASEGT. The CDR3 coding sequence is TGTGCCAGCAGTGAAGTTGGGAACACTGAAGCTTTCTTT. Translated, it gives CASSEVGNTEAFF.

The rearrangement uses TRBV18 and TRBJ2-3; D gene uncertain. Trimming removed 2 bases at V and 2 bases at J, with 2 bases between. The CDR3 covers 12 residues. The V gene's germline CDR1 is KGHSH and CDR2 LQKENI. CDR3: CASSPNTDTQYF. In DNA form, the CDR3 reads TGTGCCAGCTCACCAAACACAGATACGCAGTATTTT.

The V gene is TRBV6-1, the J gene TRBJ2-7; 15 bases are a match to TRBD2. The CDR3 has 13 amino acids. CDR1 and CDR2 from the germline V gene are MNHNS and SASEGT. The V gene end was trimmed by 8 bases and the J gene end by 7 bases; junction bases not matched to a gene: 3. The CDR3 reads CASGTSGRREQYF. CDR3 DNA sequence: TGTGCCAGCGGGACTAGCGGGAGGAGGGAGCAGTACTTC.

The V and J genes are TRBV7-7 and TRBJ2-1; TRBD2 matches at 10 bases. CDR1 and CDR2 from the germline V gene are SSHAT and FNYEAQ (reference sequence). Losses at the gene ends were 5 bases for V and 7 bases for J; bases not matched to a gene: 11. The CDR3 spans 16 residues. CDR3 in amino acids: CASSPSGRIRVNEQFF. CDR3 DNA: TGTGCCAGCAGCCCTAGCGGGAGAATACGGGTGAATGAGCAGTTCTTC.

The chain links TRBV5-1 to TRBJ2-1; 11 bases align to TRBD2. The CDR3 has 14 residues. From germline, CDR1 is SGHRS and CDR2 YFSETQ. Trimming took 2 bases from V and 9 from J; bases not matched to a gene: 4. The DNA of the CDR3 is TGCGCCAGCAGCTTAGGGACTAGCGGACGTGAGCAGTTCTTC. Translation: CASSLGTSGREQFF.

This chain uses TRBV19 with TRBJ2-7; D might be TRBD1 (5 bases). The CDR3 is 13 amino acids. Germline assignment: CDR1 LNHDA and CDR2 SQIVND (reference sequence). The V end was cut by 1 base, the J end by 3 bases, with 7 bases between. The CDR3 bases are TGTGCCAGTAGTATAGCCGACAGCTACGAGCAGTACTTC. Protein sequence: CASSIADSYEQYF.

The chain links TRBV7-9 to TRBJ2-3; 9 positions agree with TRBD2. The CDR3 contains 17 residues. After removal of 4 bases from V and 5 bases from J, the junction contained 13 bases not matched to a gene. Per germline, CDR1 SEHNR and CDR2 FQNEAQ (reference sequence). The CDR3 is CASSSGGIAGAQDTQYF. The CDR3 nucleotides are TGTGCCAGCAGCTCCGGGGGGATAGCGGGAGCGCAAGATACGCAGTATTTT.

This clone was recorded only once. J is TRBJ2-7 and V is TRBV10-3; 9 bases fit TRBD2. The CDR3 runs to 13 residues. Looked up from germline, CDR1 is ENHRY and CDR2 is SYGVKD. J gave up 4 bases and V 10 bases, and 8 bases lay outside the gene matches. The CDR3 DNA reads TGTGCCACTAGTATTGCGGGAGGGTACGAGCAGTACTTC. This encodes CATSIAGGYEQYF.

The chain has TRBV21-1 and TRBJ2-1; no DNA check was done on the table's D call, TRBD2. TRBV21-1 corresponds to a pseudogene. The CDR3 loop spans 17 amino acids. CDR3 residues: CASSPRGHSGRASEQFF. The CDR3 coding sequence is TGTGCCAGCAGCCCCCGAGGCCATAGCGGGAGGGCCAGTGAGCAGTTCTTC.

CDR3 sequence: CASSLMASGTNEQFF. The CDR3, as DNA: TGCGCCAGCAGCTTGATGGCTAGCGGGACCAATGAGCAGTTCTTC. This rearrangement joins TRBV5-1 to TRBJ2-1; 9 bases are shared with TRBD2. Germline trimming cut 1 base from V and 6 bases from J; bases unmatched to any gene: 5. The CDR3 is 15 residues long. Per the germline V gene, CDR1 is SGHRS and CDR2 is YFSETQ.

V usage is TRBV28 and J usage is TRBJ2-2, with 8 bases lining up with TRBD1. Trimming removed 6 bases from V and 5 bases from J; junction bases left unmatched: 8. From germline, CDR1 is MDHEN and CDR2 SYDVKM. This CDR3 spans 15 amino acids. CDR3 sequence (DNA): TGTGCCAGCAGCTCAGGGGGCGCGGGGACCGGGGAGCTGTTTTTT. It is translated as CASSSGGAGTGELFF.

The chain recombines TRBV6-6 with TRBJ1-2; D is perhaps TRBD1 (5 bases). This CDR3 is 15 amino acids long. Trimming shortened V by 0 bases and J by 2 bases, and 10 bases separated the two germline ends. Per the germline V gene, CDR1 is MNHNY and CDR2 is SVGAGI (reference sequence). CDR3 protein: CASSYSQGRNYGYTF. The CDR3 coding sequence is TGTGCCAGCAGTTACTCGCAGGGACGGAACTATGGCTACACCTTC.